Listed here are 8 T cell receptor beta chains from one sample, sequenced in a study of beta chain features in type 1 diabetes (dated by TCRdb to the late 2010s). The library was prepared using the immunoSEQ multiplex PCR assay. The entire amount of isolated RNA was reverse transcribed using the High Capacity cDNA Reverse Transcription Kit, so the sequenced TCRB transcripts were expressed ones. Not all clones reach the TCRdb copy of this immuneACCESS table, which keeps in-frame sequences only. Checked studies attribute under half of the gap to unresolved V genes and leave the rest unexplained. This sample gives 310,000 or so clones in total; 8% of them show up just once. The top ten constitute more than 0.4% of the sample. What was sequenced was central memory CD4+ T cells from blood. All receptors derive from a woman younger than 30 in good health.

This clone turned up a few times. The CDR3 loop is CASSTQATDTQYF. Written as DNA, the CDR3 is TGTGCCAGCAGCACCCAAGCGACGGATACGCAGTATTTT. This chain connects TRBV9 to TRBJ2-3; no clear D. Trimming shortened V by 4 bases and J by 6 bases, and 12 bases separated the two germline ends. Germline values: CDR1 SGDLS, CDR2 YYNGEE. The CDR3 sequence is 13 residues long.

This chain uses TRBV25-1 with TRBJ2-1; no reliable D call. The CDR3 loop spans 12 amino acids. The germline V gene has CDR1 MGHDK and CDR2 SYGVNS. Trimming left V 1 base short and J 6 bases short, with 4 bases between. The CDR3, as DNA: TGTGCCAGCAGTGAATTCGTCAATGAGCAGTTCTTC. It translates to CASSEFVNEQFF.

A note on this clone: A far larger clone is a single base away, which makes a read error likely. The sample holds other DNA sequences that translate to the same CDR3. This chain links TRBV4-3 with TRBJ2-7; 9 bases are shared with TRBD2. This CDR3 has 18 amino acids. J lost 4 bases, V lost 0 bases, and 13 bases had no gene match. From germline, CDR1 is LGHNA and CDR2 YSLEER. The chain's CDR3 is CASSQDLTASGKGYEQYF. The DNA for the CDR3 is TGCGCCAGCAGCCAAGATCTAACGGCTAGCGGGAAGGGGTACGAGCAGTACTTC.

This clone has a handful of counts. V is TRBV11-2 and J is TRBJ2-4; D gene ambiguous. Looked up from germline, CDR1 is SGHAT and CDR2 is FQNNGV. V gave up 0 bases and J gave up 0 bases, with 9 bases separating them. CDR3 length: 16 residues. CDR3 sequence (DNA): TGTGCCAGCAGCTTAGATATCACCCTAGCCAAAAACATTCAGTACTTC. Protein product: CASSLDITLAKNIQYF.

The gene calls are TRBV7-2 and TRBJ1-1; no definite D call. CDR1 SGHTA and CDR2 FQGNSA come from the germline V gene. V lost 3 bases to trimming and J lost 6 bases, with 5 bases between them. The CDR3 extends over 11 amino acids. The CDR3 DNA reads as TGTGCCAGCAGCTTTTTCTCTGAAGCTTTCTTT. Translated, it gives CASSFFSEAFF.

In this sample, this clone turned up a few times. This sample also contains other DNA sequences that code for the same CDR3. This chain connects TRBV6-5 to TRBJ1-2; D gene unclear. This CDR3 region has 13 residues. V gave up 0 bases and J gave up 0 bases, with 2 bases separating them. Germline V CDR1 and CDR2: MNHEY, SVGAGI. CDR3 sequence (DNA): TGTGCCAGCAGTTACTCGTCTAACTATGGCTACACCTTC. Amino acid sequence: CASSYSSNYGYTF.

This clone was seen a handful of times. The rearrangement joins TRBV6-6 to TRBJ2-2, with TRBD1 as a possible D gene (6 bases). The germline gives CDR1 MNHNY, CDR2 SVGAGI (reference sequence). Trimming shortened V by 4 bases and J by 1 base, and 10 bases separated the two germline ends. This CDR3 contains 15 residues. Here the CDR3 DNA reads TGTGCCAGCAGTTTTAGGGACATGAACACCGGGGAGCTGTTTTTT. Translating it yields CASSFRDMNTGELFF.

In its sample, this clone was seen a few times. The V gene is TRBV7-8, the J gene TRBJ2-1, with D unclear. V lost 3 bases and J 0 bases, leaving 6 bases between the germline ends. The CDR3 runs 14 residues. CDR1 is SGHVS, CDR2 FQNEAQ, per germline. The CDR3 region is CASSLGISYNEQFF. CDR3 nucleotides: TGTGCCAGCAGCTTGGGCATCTCCTACAATGAGCAGTTCTTC.